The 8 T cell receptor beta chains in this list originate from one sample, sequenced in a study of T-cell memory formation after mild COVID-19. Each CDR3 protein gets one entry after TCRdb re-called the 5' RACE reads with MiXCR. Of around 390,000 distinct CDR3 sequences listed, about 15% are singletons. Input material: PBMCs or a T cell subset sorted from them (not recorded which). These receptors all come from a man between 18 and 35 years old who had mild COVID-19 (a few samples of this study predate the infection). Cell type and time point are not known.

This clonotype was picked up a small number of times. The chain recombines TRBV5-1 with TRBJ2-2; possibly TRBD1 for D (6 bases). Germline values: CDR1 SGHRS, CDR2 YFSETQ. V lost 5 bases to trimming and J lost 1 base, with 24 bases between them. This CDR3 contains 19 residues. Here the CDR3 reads CASSPRRDRIDQNTGELFF. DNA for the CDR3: TGCGCCAGCAGTCCTCGACGAGACAGGATCGACCAGAACACCGGGGAGCTGTTTTTT.

The CDR3 loop reads CASSWTAGANVLTF. As DNA, the CDR3 is TGTGCCAGCAGCTGGACAGCTGGGGCCAACGTCCTGACTTTC. The chain couples TRBV7-9 to TRBJ2-6; D is possibly TRBD1 (6 bases). CDR3 size: 14 residues. Germline CDR1 SEHNR, CDR2 FQNEAQ (reference sequence). The V gene lost 4 bases and the J gene lost 2 bases, with 6 bases spanning the gap.

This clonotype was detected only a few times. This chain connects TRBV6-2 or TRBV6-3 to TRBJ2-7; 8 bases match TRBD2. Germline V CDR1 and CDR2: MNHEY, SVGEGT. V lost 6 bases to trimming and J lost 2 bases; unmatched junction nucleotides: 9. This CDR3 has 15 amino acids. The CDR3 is CASSHSGDPPYEQYV. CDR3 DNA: TGTGCCAGCAGCCATAGCGGGGACCCCCCCTACGAGCAGTACGTC.

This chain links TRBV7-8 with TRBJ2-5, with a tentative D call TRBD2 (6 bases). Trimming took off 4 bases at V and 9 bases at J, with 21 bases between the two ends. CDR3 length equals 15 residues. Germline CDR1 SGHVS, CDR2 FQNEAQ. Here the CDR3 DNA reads TGTGCCAGCAGCTCCACTAGCTCCCCCGCAGGGTCCCAGTACTTC. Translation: CASSSTSSPAGSQYF.

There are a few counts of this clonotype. The CDR3 reads CSARHPTTLTGELFF. CDR3 sequence (DNA): TGCAGTGCTAGACACCCTACGACACTCACCGGGGAGCTGTTTTTT. The rearrangement uses TRBV20-1 and TRBJ2-2, with D unclear. The CDR3 is made up of 15 amino acids. Germline CDR1 and CDR2: DFQATT and SNEGSKA (reference sequence). The V end lost 2 bases, the J end lost 4 bases, and 14 bases lay between the germline ends.

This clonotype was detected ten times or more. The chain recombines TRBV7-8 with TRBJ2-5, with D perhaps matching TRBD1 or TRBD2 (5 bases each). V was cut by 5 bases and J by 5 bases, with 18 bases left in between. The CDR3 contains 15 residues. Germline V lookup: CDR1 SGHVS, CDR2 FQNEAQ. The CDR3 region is CASSLGPPKGETQYF. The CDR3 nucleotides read TGTGCCAGCAGCCTGGGACCACCGAAGGGGGAGACCCAGTACTTC.

This CDR3 is CASSLPSGGGPNAGELFF. The CDR3 region has the DNA TGCGCCAGCAGCTTGCCTTCAGGGGGCGGCCCAAACGCCGGGGAGCTGTTTTTT. The chain joins TRBV5-1 to TRBJ2-2, with 8 bases lining up with TRBD1. V gave up 1 base and J gave up 6 bases; unmatched junction bases: 14. The CDR3 runs 18 residues. Germline CDR1 reads SGHRS; CDR2 reads YFSETQ. Drawing the rest from reference TRBV5-1 and TRBJ2-2, the complete variable domain is KAGVTQTPRYLIKTRGQQVTLSCSPISGHRSVSWYQQTPGQGLQFLFEYFSETQRNKGNFPGRFSGRQFSNSRSEMNVSTLELGDSALYLCASSLPSGGGPNAGELFFGEGSRLTVL.

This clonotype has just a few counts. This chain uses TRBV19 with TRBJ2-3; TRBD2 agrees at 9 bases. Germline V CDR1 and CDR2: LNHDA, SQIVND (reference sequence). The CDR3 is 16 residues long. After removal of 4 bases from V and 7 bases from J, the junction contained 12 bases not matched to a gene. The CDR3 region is CASSNAGGPVVYTQYF. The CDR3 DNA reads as TGTGCCAGTAGTAACGCGGGGGGGCCGGTAGTATATACGCAGTATTTT.